This T cell receptor beta chain was captured in a study of beta chain features in type 1 diabetes. Findings and caveats of the study: The similarity of naive, central memory and Treg TCRB repertoires appeared greater among patients than among healthy donors. TCRB CDR3 length was moderately but significantly reduced in all four CD4+ subsets of Type 1 diabetes patients. Type 1 diabetes patients had fewer VDJ junction insertions and more deletions.

The CDR3 sequence is 14 residues long. CDR1 and CDR2 from the germline V gene are LNHNV and YYDKDF (reference sequence). Trimming shortened V by 6 bases and J by 1 base, and 12 bases separated the two germline ends. This clone was seen a single time. Its cognate antigen is unknown. It was via CD45RO/CCR7/CD25/CD127/CD95/CD27 that CD4+ naive, central memory, regulatory and stem cell-like memory cells were sorted. The sequenced template was cDNA made from the entire isolated RNA. Average reads for naive, central memory and regulatory T cell samples were about 4 million. TCRdb's table, derived via immunoSEQ multiplex PCR, lists solely in-frame clones and lacks some. This sample carries roughly 730,000 clones, over 10% of them seen once, and the ten largest clones take 0.02% to 0.025%.

Sequencing input: naive CD4+ T cells from blood. The chain recombines TRBV15 with TRBJ1-1, with D unclear. The TCR sequence derives from a man aged 18 to 29 with type 1 diabetes. This CDR3 is CATRGEVGNTEAFF. CDR3 in DNA: TGTGCCACCAGGGGTGAAGTGGGGAACACTGAAGCTTTCTTT.